This T cell receptor (beta chain) is from a study of early T cells in non-severe SARS-CoV-2 infection. This clonotype has only a few counts. CDR3 length equals 16 residues. V was pared by 6 bases and J by 0 bases, with 16 bases between. In TCRdb, the 5' RACE reads were re-called with MiXCR into one record per CDR3 protein. This table has about 59,000 distinct CDR3 sequences, less than 15% appearing once. The rearrangement links TRBV12-3 or TRBV12-4 to TRBJ2-3, with a tentative D call TRBD1 (5 bases). Sample: whole blood, taken at baseline. The TCR was taken from an adult who was a healthcare worker with PCR-confirmed SARS-CoV-2 infection or an uninfected control (not recorded which). DNA of the CDR3: TGTGCCAGCAGCCCCATGGGGCGGAGCAGCACAGATACGCAGTATTTT. Encoded protein: CASSPMGRSSTDTQYF.